Below are 18 T cell receptor beta chains sequenced from a single sample in a study of shared clonotypes between healthy human individuals. Profiling relied on immunoSEQ multiplex PCR, and the TCRdb table lists in-frame clones only, not all of them. The table lists 110,000 or so clones, about 63% of them singletons. What was sequenced was memory CD8+ T cells sorted from blood. Subset of the sample: CD45RO+ cells pooled with CCR7-negative TemRA cells. The receptors here all came from a woman aged 25 to 45 in good health.

This chain links TRBV27 with TRBJ1-3, with unresolved D. CDR1 and CDR2 (germline): MNHEY, SMNVEV (reference sequence). Trimming took off 5 bases at V and 3 bases at J, with 23 bases between the two ends. CDR3 length: 18 amino acids. CDR3 sequence reads: CASSPSPVPKTFGNTIYF. The CDR3 bases are TGTGCCAGCAGTCCCAGTCCAGTCCCCAAGACGTTTGGAAACACCATATATTTT.

The CDR3 here is CASSEVGTAYGYTF. For the CDR3, the DNA is TGTGCCAGCAGTGAAGTCGGGACAGCCTATGGCTACACCTTC. The J gene is TRBJ1-2, the V gene TRBV25-1; 7 bases fit TRBD1. Trimming removed 2 bases from V and 4 bases from J; junction bases left unmatched: 4. The CDR3 sequence is 14 residues long. From germline, CDR1 is MGHDK and CDR2 SYGVNS.

The V and J genes are TRBV5-1 and TRBJ2-2; 7 nucleotides align to TRBD1. The germline V gene encodes CDR1 SGHRS and CDR2 YFSETQ. The CDR3 covers 15 residues. The ends lost 0 bases at V and 7 bases at J; junction bases unmatched: 6. The CDR3 reads CASSLGDRDFGELFF. The CDR3 DNA is TGCGCCAGCAGCTTGGGCGACAGGGATTTCGGGGAGCTGTTTTTT. Supplemented by reference TRBV5-1 and TRBJ2-2, the full variable domain reads KAGVTQTPRYLIKTRGQQVTLSCSPISGHRSVSWYQQTPGQGLQFLFEYFSETQRNKGNFPGRFSGRQFSNSRSEMNVSTLELGDSALYLCASSLGDRDFGELFFGEGSRLTVL.

Remarks on this clone: This sample includes further DNA sequences coding for the same CDR3. The rearrangement links TRBV27 to TRBJ2-7; D uncertain. CDR3 length equals 15 residues. V was clipped by 0 bases and J by 0 bases, with 9 bases between them. The germline gives CDR1 MNHEY, CDR2 SMNVEV (reference sequence). The CDR3 bases are TGTGCCAGCAGTTTATCGCCGGGCAGCTCCTACGAGCAGTACTTC. Its protein product is CASSLSPGSSYEQYF.

This clone was found once. The chain is built from TRBV7-2 and TRBJ2-1; TRBD2 might be the D (6 bases). Trimming removed 1 base at V and 3 bases at J, with 10 bases between. This CDR3 comprises 15 residues. Germline values: CDR1 SGHTA, CDR2 FQGNSA. This CDR3 reads CASSLVWGVYNEQFF. The CDR3 DNA reads as TGTGCCAGCAGCTTAGTTTGGGGGGTCTACAATGAGCAGTTCTTC.

The CDR3 sequence: CASSEGAGGTDTQYF. The CDR3 coding sequence is TGCGCCAGCAGCGAGGGGGCAGGAGGCACAGATACGCAGTATTTT. The V gene is TRBV5-1, the J gene TRBJ2-3, with 7 bases identical to TRBD1. The V and J ends lost 4 bases and 1 base, in that order; junction bases with no gene match: 6. Germline CDR1 reads SGHRS; CDR2 reads YFSETQ. CDR3 length: 15 amino acids.

The genes are TRBV7-9 and TRBJ2-3; unclear D gene. The V gene's germline CDR1 is SEHNR and CDR2 FQNEAQ (reference sequence). This CDR3 has 15 amino acids. V shed 4 bases and J shed 6 bases, with 17 bases lying between them. CDR3 DNA sequence: TGTGCCAGCAGCTCGCCCCATGGTTACCAGGATACGCAGTATTTT. This gives the protein CASSSPHGYQDTQYF.

The chain combines TRBV20-1 with TRBJ2-7; no firm D call. The germline V and J ends were trimmed by 7 bases and 2 bases, with 9 bases remaining between them. The CDR3 sequence is 11 residues long. The germline gives CDR1 DFQATT, CDR2 SNEGSKA (reference sequence). The chain's CDR3 is CSVDGAYEQYF. The CDR3 DNA is TGCAGTGTGGATGGAGCCTACGAGCAGTACTTC.

This chain uses TRBV5-1 with TRBJ2-5; 7 bases match TRBD1. The J call may be in error: the DNA end matches TRBJ2-7 better. Germline V gene lookup returns CDR1 SGHRS and CDR2 YFSETQ. The CDR3 loop spans 14 amino acids. This CDR3 reads CASSATGQAGEQYF. In DNA form, the CDR3 reads TGCGCCAGCAGCGCCACAGGACAGGCCGGCGAGCAGTACTTC.

The chain combines TRBV27 with TRBJ2-1, with TRBD1 matching over 8 bases. The CDR3 totals 14 residues. Germline trimming cut 2 bases from V and 9 bases from J; bases unmatched to any gene: 6. The germline gives CDR1 MNHEY, CDR2 SMNVEV (reference sequence). The CDR3 DNA sequence: TGTGCCAGCAGTTTACACCCAGGGGGCGGTGAGCAGTTCTTC. Translated: CASSLHPGGGEQFF.

The J gene is TRBJ2-7, the V gene TRBV19; D is perhaps TRBD2 (6 bases). The CDR3 loop spans 14 amino acids. From germline, CDR1 is LNHDA and CDR2 SQIVND (reference sequence). The germline V and J ends were trimmed by 6 bases and 5 bases, with 17 bases remaining between them. CDR3 coding DNA: TGTGCCAGTAGCCCGGCTAGCGCTCCTCACGAGCAGTACTTC. This codes for CASSPASAPHEQYF. Full variable domain (remainder filled in from reference TRBV19 and TRBJ2-7): DGGITQSPKYLFRKEGQNVTLSCEQNLNHDAMYWYRQDPGQGLRLIYYSQIVNDFQKGDIAEGYSVSREKKESFPLTVTSAQKNPTAFYLCASSPASAPHEQYFGPGTRLTVT.

The V call is TRBV5-4, the J call TRBJ1-2; D not resolved. Trimming removed 4 bases from V and 4 bases from J, with 11 bases in between. The CDR3 totals 13 residues. Looked up from germline, CDR1 is SGHNT and CDR2 is YYREEE (reference sequence). CDR3 sequence reads: CASSQDETYGYTF. CDR3 coding DNA: TGTGCCAGCAGCCAAGATGAGACCTATGGCTACACCTTC.

V gene TRBV11-2 combines with J gene TRBJ1-1, with D unclear. Trimming took 1 base from V and 5 from J, leaving 8 bases between them. The CDR3 loop spans 13 amino acids. The germline V gene has CDR1 SGHAT and CDR2 FQNNGV. CDR3 in DNA: TGTGCCAGCAGCTTAGCCAAGTGGACTGAAGCTTTCTTT. It is translated as CASSLAKWTEAFF.

The chain couples TRBV30 to TRBJ1-2, with D perhaps TRBD1 (6 bases). The V gene's germline CDR1 is GTSNPN and CDR2 SVGIG (reference sequence). The CDR3 has 14 residues. The V end was cut by 3 bases, the J end by 4 bases, with 15 bases between. The CDR3 protein is CAWSPGVMGYGYTF. CDR3 bases: TGTGCCTGGAGCCCAGGGGTGATGGGCTATGGCTACACCTTC.

The chain is built from TRBV2 and TRBJ1-2; D ambiguous. Trimming stripped 2 bases from V and 6 bases from J, with 10 bases between. The CDR3 is 13 residues long. The germline CDR1 and CDR2 sequences are SNHLY and FYNNEI. The DNA of the CDR3 is TGTGCCAGCAGTGAAATCCGGAGGGATGGCTACACCTTC. Its protein is CASSEIRRDGYTF.

Comments on this clone: A far larger clone is off by one base, so a read error is likely. This chain connects TRBV7-1 to TRBJ1-2; D is unclear. TRBV7-1 is identified as an open reading frame with a role that is uncertain. The CDR3 length is 12 residues. Trimming took off 4 bases at V and 1 base at J, with 4 bases between the two ends. For the CDR3, the DNA is TGTGCCAGCAGCTTAGATAACTATGGCTACACCTTC. Encoded protein: CASSLDNYGYTF.

This clone occurred a few times. This rearrangement joins TRBV6-1 to TRBJ1-1; TRBD1 matches at 9 bases. The junction had 9 bases not matched to a gene; V was cut back by 2 bases and J by 5 bases. Germline V gene data show CDR1 as MNHNS and CDR2 as SASEGT. There are 16 residues in the CDR3. The CDR3 nucleotides are TGTGCCAGCAGTGAAAATAGTTACAGGGGGCTTACTGAAGCTTTCTTT. Its translation is CASSENSYRGLTEAFF.

V gene TRBV27 combines with J gene TRBJ2-5, with 9 bases identical to TRBD2. The J call may not be correct, given that the DNA end is closer to TRBJ2-7. CDR1 and CDR2 from the germline V gene are MNHEY and SMNVEV (reference sequence). This CDR3 has 15 residues. The CDR3 nucleotides read TGTGCCAGCAGTTTTAGTGCGGGAGGGCCCTACGAGCAGTACTTC. Amino acid sequence: CASSFSAGGPYEQYF.